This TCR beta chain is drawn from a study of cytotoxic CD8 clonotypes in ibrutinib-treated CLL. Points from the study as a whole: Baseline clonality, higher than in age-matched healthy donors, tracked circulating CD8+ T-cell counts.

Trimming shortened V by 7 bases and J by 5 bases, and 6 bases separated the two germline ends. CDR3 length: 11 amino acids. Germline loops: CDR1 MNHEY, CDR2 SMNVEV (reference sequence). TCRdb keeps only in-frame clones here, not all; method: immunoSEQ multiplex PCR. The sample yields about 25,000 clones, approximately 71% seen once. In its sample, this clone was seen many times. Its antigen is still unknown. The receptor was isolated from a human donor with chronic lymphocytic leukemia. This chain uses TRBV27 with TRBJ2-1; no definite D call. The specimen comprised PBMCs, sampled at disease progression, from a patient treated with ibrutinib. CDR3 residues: CASKKNNEQFF. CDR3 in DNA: TGTGCCAGCAAGAAGAACAATGAGCAGTTCTTC.